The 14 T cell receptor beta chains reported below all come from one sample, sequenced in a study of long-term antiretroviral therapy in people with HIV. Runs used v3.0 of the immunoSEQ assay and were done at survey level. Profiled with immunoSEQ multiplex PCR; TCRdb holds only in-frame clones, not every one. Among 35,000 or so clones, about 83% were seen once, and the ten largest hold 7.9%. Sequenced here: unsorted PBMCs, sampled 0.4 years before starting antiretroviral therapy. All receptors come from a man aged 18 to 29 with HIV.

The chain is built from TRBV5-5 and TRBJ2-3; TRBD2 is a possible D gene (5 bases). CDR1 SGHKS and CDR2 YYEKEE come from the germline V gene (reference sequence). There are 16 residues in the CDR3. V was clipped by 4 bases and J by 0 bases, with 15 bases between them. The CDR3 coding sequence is TGTGCCAGCAGCCCAACCCCGGGAACCAGCACAGATACGCAGTATTTT. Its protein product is CASSPTPGTSTDTQYF.

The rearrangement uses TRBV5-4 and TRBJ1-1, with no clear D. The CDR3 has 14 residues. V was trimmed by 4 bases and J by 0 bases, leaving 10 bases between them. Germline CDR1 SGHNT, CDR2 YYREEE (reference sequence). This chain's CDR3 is CASSQEWLNTEAFF. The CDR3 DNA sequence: TGTGCCAGCAGCCAAGAATGGCTGAACACTGAAGCTTTCTTT.

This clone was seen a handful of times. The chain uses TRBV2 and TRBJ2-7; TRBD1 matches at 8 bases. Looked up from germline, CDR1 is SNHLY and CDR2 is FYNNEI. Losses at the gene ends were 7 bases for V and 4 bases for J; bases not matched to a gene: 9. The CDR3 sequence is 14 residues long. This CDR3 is CASTWDRIMYEQYF. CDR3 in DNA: TGTGCCAGCACTTGGGACAGGATCATGTACGAGCAGTACTTC.

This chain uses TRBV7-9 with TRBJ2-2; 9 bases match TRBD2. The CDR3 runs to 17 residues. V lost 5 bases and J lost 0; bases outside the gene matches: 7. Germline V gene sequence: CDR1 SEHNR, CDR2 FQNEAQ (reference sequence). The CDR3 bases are TGTGCCAGCAGCCCCCGACTAGCGGCTACGAACACCGGGGAGCTGTTTTTT. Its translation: CASSPRLAATNTGELFF. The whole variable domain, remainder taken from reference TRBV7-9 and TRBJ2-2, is DTGVSQNPRHKITKRGQNVTFRCDPISEHNRLYWYRQTLGQGPEFLTYFQNEAQLEKSRLLSDRFSAERPKGSFSTLEIQRTEQGDSAMYLCASSPRLAATNTGELFFGEGSRLTVL.

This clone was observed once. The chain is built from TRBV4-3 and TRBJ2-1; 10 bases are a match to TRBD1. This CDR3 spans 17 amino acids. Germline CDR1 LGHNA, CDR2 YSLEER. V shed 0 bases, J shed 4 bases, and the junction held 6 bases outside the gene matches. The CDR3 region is CASSQEWLGQGYNEQFF. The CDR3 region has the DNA TGCGCCAGCAGCCAAGAATGGTTGGGACAGGGGTACAATGAGCAGTTCTTC.

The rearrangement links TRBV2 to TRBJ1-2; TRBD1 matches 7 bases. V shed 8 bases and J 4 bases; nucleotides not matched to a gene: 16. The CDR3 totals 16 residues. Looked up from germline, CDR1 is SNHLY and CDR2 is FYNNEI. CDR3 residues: CASLEDWGQLIYGYTF. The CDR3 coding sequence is TGTGCCAGCCTCGAAGATTGGGGACAGCTGATCTATGGCTACACCTTC.

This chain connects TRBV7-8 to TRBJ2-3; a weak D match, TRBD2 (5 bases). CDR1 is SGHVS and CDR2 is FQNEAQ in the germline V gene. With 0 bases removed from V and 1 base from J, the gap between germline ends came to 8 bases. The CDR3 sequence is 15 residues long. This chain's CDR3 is CASSLAGSGTDTQYF. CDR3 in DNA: TGTGCCAGCAGCTTAGCAGGGAGTGGCACAGATACGCAGTATTTT.

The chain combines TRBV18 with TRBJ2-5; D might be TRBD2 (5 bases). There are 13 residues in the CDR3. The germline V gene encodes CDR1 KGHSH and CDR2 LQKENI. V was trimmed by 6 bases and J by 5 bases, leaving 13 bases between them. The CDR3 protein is CASSRGIWETQYF. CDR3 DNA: TGTGCCAGCTCTCGGGGTATCTGGGAGACCCAGTACTTC.

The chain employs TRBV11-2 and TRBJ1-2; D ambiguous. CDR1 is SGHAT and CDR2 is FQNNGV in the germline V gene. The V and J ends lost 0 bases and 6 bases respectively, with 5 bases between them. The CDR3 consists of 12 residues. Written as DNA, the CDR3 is TGTGCCAGCAGCTTAGAGGGTAATGGCTACACCTTC. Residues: CASSLEGNGYTF.

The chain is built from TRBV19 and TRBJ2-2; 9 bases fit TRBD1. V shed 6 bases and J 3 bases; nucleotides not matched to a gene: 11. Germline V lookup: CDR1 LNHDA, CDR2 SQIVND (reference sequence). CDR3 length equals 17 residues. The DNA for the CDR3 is TGTGCCAGTAGCCGCGCTTACAGGGGGCGAGACACCGGGGAGCTGTTTTTT. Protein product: CASSRAYRGRDTGELFF.

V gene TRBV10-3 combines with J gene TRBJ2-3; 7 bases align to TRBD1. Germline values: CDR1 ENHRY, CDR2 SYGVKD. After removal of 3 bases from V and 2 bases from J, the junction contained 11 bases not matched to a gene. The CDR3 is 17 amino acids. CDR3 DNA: TGTGCCATCAGTGAACGACAGGGCGTTCCACACACAGATACGCAGTATTTT. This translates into CAISERQGVPHTDTQYF.

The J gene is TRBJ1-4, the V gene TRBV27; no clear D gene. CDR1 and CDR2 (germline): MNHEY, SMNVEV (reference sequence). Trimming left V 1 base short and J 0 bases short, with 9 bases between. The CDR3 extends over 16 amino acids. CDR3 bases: TGTGCCAGCAGTTTATTGGGTGCAGCAACTAATGAAAAACTGTTTTTT. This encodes CASSLLGAATNEKLFF.

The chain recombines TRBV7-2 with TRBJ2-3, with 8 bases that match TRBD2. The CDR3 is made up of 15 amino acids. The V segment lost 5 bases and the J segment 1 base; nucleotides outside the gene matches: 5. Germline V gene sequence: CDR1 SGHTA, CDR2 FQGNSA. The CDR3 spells CASSPGTSGTDTQYF. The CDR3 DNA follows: TGTGCCAGCAGCCCGGGGACTAGTGGCACAGATACGCAGTATTTT.

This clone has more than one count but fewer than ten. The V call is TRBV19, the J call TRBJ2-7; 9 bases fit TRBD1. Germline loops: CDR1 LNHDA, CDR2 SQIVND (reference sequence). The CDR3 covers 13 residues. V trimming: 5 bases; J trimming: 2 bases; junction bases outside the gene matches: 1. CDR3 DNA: TGTGCCAGTAGTGGGGACAGGGCCTACGAGCAGTACTTC. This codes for CASSGDRAYEQYF.